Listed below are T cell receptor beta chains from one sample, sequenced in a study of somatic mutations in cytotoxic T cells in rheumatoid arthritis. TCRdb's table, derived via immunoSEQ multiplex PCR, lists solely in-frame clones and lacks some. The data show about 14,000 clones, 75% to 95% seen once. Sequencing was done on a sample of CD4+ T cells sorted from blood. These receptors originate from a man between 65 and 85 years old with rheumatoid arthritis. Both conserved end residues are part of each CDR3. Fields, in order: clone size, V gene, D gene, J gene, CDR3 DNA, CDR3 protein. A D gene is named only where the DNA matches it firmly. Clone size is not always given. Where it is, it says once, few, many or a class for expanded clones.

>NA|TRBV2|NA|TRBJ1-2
TGTGCCAGCAGAAGGGACACCAACTATGGCTACACCTTC
CASRRDTNYGYTF
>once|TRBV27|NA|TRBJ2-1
TGTGCCAGCAGTACGCCTGGGAGTTACAATGAGCAGTTCTTC
CASSTPGSYNEQFF
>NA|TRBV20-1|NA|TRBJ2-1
TGCAGTGTATTAGACTTCGATGAGCAGTTCTTC
CSVLDFDEQFF
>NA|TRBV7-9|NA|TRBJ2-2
TGTGCCAGCAGCTTATTCGGCGGCACCGGGGAGCTGTTTTTT
CASSLFGGTGELFF
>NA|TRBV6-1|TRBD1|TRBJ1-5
TGTGCCAGCAACGATGGACAGGGCAATCAGCCCCAGCATTTT
CASNDGQGNQPQHF
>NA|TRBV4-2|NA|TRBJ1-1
TGTGCCAGCAGCCGGATAGACAGGTCCGAAGCTTTCTTT
CASSRIDRSEAFF
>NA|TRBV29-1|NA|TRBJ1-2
TGCAGCGTTTCCCCTAGAGGGGGGGATGGCTACACCTTC
CSVSPRGGDGYTF
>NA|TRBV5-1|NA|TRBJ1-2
TGCGCCAGCAGCGGAACAGGGTTGGGTGGCTACACCTTC
CASSGTGLGGYTF
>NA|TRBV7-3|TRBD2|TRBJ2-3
TGTGCCAGCAGCTTAAATCCTAGCGGGAGCACAGATACGCAGTATTTT
CASSLNPSGSTDTQYF
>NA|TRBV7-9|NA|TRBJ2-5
TGTGCCAGCAGCTTTTATGCCGGGACCCAGTACTTC
CASSFYAGTQYF
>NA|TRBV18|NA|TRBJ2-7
TGTGCCAGCTCACCCGATAGCTACGAGCAGTACTTC
CASSPDSYEQYF
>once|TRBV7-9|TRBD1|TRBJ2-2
TGTGCCAGCAGCTTACAGGGGGACACCGGGGAGCTGTTTTTT
CASSLQGDTGELFF
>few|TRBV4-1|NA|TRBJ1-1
TGCGCCAGCAGCCAAGATTCATACACTGAAGCTTTCTTT
CASSQDSYTEAFF
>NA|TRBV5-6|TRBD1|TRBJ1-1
TGTGCCAGCAGCTGGGACAGGGGGAACACTGAAGCTTTCTTT
CASSWDRGNTEAFF
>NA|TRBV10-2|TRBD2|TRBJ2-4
TGCGCCAGCAGTGAGTGGGTAGCGGGGGGGAGCATTCAGTACTTC
CASSEWVAGGSIQYF
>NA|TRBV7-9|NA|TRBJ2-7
TGTGCCAGCAGCAAACAGGGATCCTACGAGCAGTACTTC
CASSKQGSYEQYF
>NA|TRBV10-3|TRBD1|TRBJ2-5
TGTGCCATCAGTGAAGGCGAGACCGGGACAGGGGGCCAGACCCAGTACTTC
CAISEGETGTGGQTQYF
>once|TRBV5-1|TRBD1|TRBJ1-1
TGCGCCAGCAGCAGCCCGACAGGGTTGAACACTGAAGCTTTCTTT
CASSSPTGLNTEAFF
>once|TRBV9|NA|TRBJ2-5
TGTGCCAGCAGCGTCCTTAGCGCGCGAGAGACCCAGTACTTC
CASSVLSARETQYF
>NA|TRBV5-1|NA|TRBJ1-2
TGCGCCAGCACCCCCCAGGGGACGGCGGCTAACTATGGCTACACCTTC
CASTPQGTAANYGYTF
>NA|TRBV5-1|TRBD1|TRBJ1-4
TGCGCCAGCAAGGAACAGGGGGCATATTGGGAAAAACTGTTTTTT
CASKEQGAYWEKLFF
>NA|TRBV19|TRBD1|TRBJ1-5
TGTGCCAGTAGTCCCCAGGGGGGAAGGGGACAGCCCCAGCATTTT
CASSPQGGRGQPQHF